The source of this T cell receptor beta chain is a study of graft-versus-host responses after intestinal transplantation. This clone turned up a few times. Its antigen is as yet unknown. Assay: immunoSEQ multiplex PCR; the TCRdb copy retains only in-frame clones and omits some. In the table there are tens of thousands of clones, 90% to 95% of which are singletons. Germline CDR1 and CDR2: GTSNPN and SVGIG (reference sequence). Trimming shortened V by 5 bases and J by 0 bases, and 7 bases separated the two germline ends. The CDR3 has 12 amino acids. The sequencing here drew on unstimulated CD8+ T cells sorted from spleen or lymph node cells, taken before intestinal transplant. The clonotype originates from a human donor who received an intestinal transplant. V gene TRBV30 combines with J gene TRBJ1-1; tentative D call: TRBD1 (5 bases). The CDR3 here is CAWGGMNTEAFF. The CDR3 DNA reads as TGTGCCTGGGGGGGGATGAACACTGAAGCTTTCTTT.